What follows is one TCR beta chain and its context. Its antigen is still unknown. These data come from a study of cytomegalovirus exposure and HLA in healthy donors. On the study more broadly: Sequencing of approximately 190 million T cells in an earlier analysis found 90 million to 120 million unique TCR beta sequences. Whole-study results and caveats: The sole available immune exposure information was CMV serostatus. The classifier was said to identify cytomegalovirus status with high specificity and sensitivity.

Germline loops: CDR1 WSHSY, CDR2 SAAADI. This CDR3 comprises 18 residues. Trimming at V came to 0 bases and at J to 1 base, leaving 7 bases not matched to a gene. Researchers ran the PCR with 60 Vbeta and 13 Jbeta primers. Sequenced by immunoSEQ multiplex PCR; TCRdb stores in-frame clones only, minus some. The sample has some 170,000 clones; around 69% are singletons. Sequenced sample: PBMCs. The genes are TRBV10-2 and TRBJ1-5; 9 nucleotides align to TRBD1. The source is a man in his 60s in good health and CMV-seronegative. The CDR3 bases are TGCGCCAGCAGTGAGTCGAGGGACAGGGTAGGGAGCAATCAGCCCCAGCATTTT. Encoded protein: CASSESRDRVGSNQPQHF.